A selection of T cell receptor beta chains follows, all from one sample in a study of blood T cell repertoires in COVID-19. Here immunoSEQ multiplex PCR was the method, and the copy in TCRdb shows in-frame clones only, minus some. The sample lists 110,000 to 150,000 clones, 88% seen once, with 1.5% to 2% in the top ten. Input material: peripheral blood. Receptors were obtained from a man between 65 and 80 years old with acute or convalescent COVID-19. Both conserved end residues are part of each CDR3. D genes are given only for firm matches. Not every row has a clone size; where given, it reads once, few, many or a size class.

cdr3_nt: TGTGCCAGCAGTTATAACAGGGGGCGAGCCGGGGAGCTGTTTTTT; cdr3_aa: CASSYNRGRAGELFF; v_call: TRBV6-6; clone_size: .; d_call: TRBD1; j_call: TRBJ2-2
cdr3_nt: TGTGCCAGCACCCTTATGGGCAGGGTTACACCCCTCCACTTT; cdr3_aa: CASTLMGRVTPLHF; v_call: TRBV28; clone_size: .; d_call: .; j_call: TRBJ1-6
cdr3_nt: TGTGCCAGCAGCCGTACTAGCGGGTTCTACGAGCAGTACTTC; cdr3_aa: CASSRTSGFYEQYF; v_call: TRBV11-2; clone_size: .; d_call: TRBD2; j_call: TRBJ2-7
cdr3_nt: TGTGCCAGTAGCCCGCAGGTGTCCAGAGGAAACACCATATATTTT; cdr3_aa: CASSPQVSRGNTIYF; v_call: TRBV19; clone_size: .; d_call: .; j_call: TRBJ1-3
cdr3_nt: TGTGCCAGCAGCTTTTACGGACAGGGATTCACCGGGGAGCTGTTTTTT; cdr3_aa: CASSFYGQGFTGELFF; v_call: TRBV5-4; clone_size: .; d_call: TRBD1; j_call: TRBJ2-2
cdr3_nt: TGTGCCAGTAGTATAAGGACTAGCGGGAGTCACGAGCAGTACTTC; cdr3_aa: CASSIRTSGSHEQYF; v_call: TRBV19; clone_size: .; d_call: TRBD2; j_call: TRBJ2-7
cdr3_nt: TGTGCCTATTCTTTTAGGGCTGTTAGCGGGAAAATGAAAAACATTCAGTACTTC; cdr3_aa: CAYSFRAVSGKMKNIQYF; v_call: TRBV2; clone_size: .; d_call: TRBD2; j_call: TRBJ2-4
cdr3_nt: TGTGCCATCAGTGTTTTTTCACAGGGCGATGGCTACACCTTC; cdr3_aa: CAISVFSQGDGYTF; v_call: TRBV10-3; clone_size: few; d_call: .; j_call: TRBJ1-2
cdr3_nt: TGTGCCAGTAGATCGGGACGCGGGGACACTGAAGCTTTCTTT; cdr3_aa: CASRSGRGDTEAFF; v_call: TRBV19; clone_size: .; d_call: .; j_call: TRBJ1-1
cdr3_nt: TGTGCCAGCAGTTACCGGCGGCCACTCACAGATACGCAGTATTTT; cdr3_aa: CASSYRRPLTDTQYF; v_call: TRBV6-2/TRBV6-3; clone_size: once; d_call: .; j_call: TRBJ2-3
cdr3_nt: TGTGCCAGCAGCGCCCGACTTGAGAGCTACGAGCAGTACTTC; cdr3_aa: CASSARLESYEQYF; v_call: TRBV7-9; clone_size: .; d_call: .; j_call: TRBJ2-7
cdr3_nt: TGTGCCACCAGTCCGGGAGCGGATTCAGATACGCAGTATTTT; cdr3_aa: CATSPGADSDTQYF; v_call: TRBV15; clone_size: .; d_call: .; j_call: TRBJ2-3
cdr3_nt: TGTGCCAGTAGAGACAGTTCGTTCTTCGGCTACACCTTC; cdr3_aa: CASRDSSFFGYTF; v_call: TRBV19; clone_size: .; d_call: .; j_call: TRBJ1-2
cdr3_nt: TGTGCCAGCAGTGAGGCAAGAGGGTGGACTCAGCCCCAGCATTTT; cdr3_aa: CASSEARGWTQPQHF; v_call: TRBV2; clone_size: few; d_call: .; j_call: TRBJ1-5
cdr3_nt: TGTGCCAGCAGCCCTGGGACTGGCAAGGGCAATGAGCAGTTCTTC; cdr3_aa: CASSPGTGKGNEQFF; v_call: TRBV11-3; clone_size: few; d_call: .; j_call: TRBJ2-1
cdr3_nt: TGTGCCAGCAGCTTAACTCTTAATGAAAAACTGTTTTTT; cdr3_aa: CASSLTLNEKLFF; v_call: TRBV7-8; clone_size: .; d_call: .; j_call: TRBJ1-4
cdr3_nt: TGTGCCAGCAGTCGAACTAGCGGGGGGACGATACGACGAAACACCGGGGAGCTGTTTTTT; cdr3_aa: CASSRTSGGTIRRNTGELFF; v_call: TRBV11-3; clone_size: .; d_call: TRBD2; j_call: TRBJ2-2
cdr3_nt: TGTGCCAGTAGGGGGCAGTTACTGAACACTGAAGCTTTCTTT; cdr3_aa: CASRGQLLNTEAFF; v_call: TRBV2; clone_size: once; d_call: TRBD1; j_call: TRBJ1-1